Listed below are T cell receptor beta chains from one sample, sequenced in a study of OX40 agonist ivuxolimab in advanced cancers. Profiled with immunoSEQ multiplex PCR; TCRdb holds only in-frame clones, not every one. The sample yields some 60,000 clones, about four fifths seen once. The sample consisted of CD4+ or CD8+ T cells sorted from blood, taken in a trial of the OX40 agonist ivuxolimab. These receptors originate from an adult with an advanced solid tumor such as melanoma, head and neck, liver or kidney cancer. Each CDR3 is given with its conserved first and last residue. The D gene is left open where the match is weak. Clone size is stated in some rows and not others, as once, few, many or a class when expanded.

TGTGCCAGCAGCTTAGATCTAGCCGAAAATGAGCAGTTCTTC | CASSLDLAENEQFF | TRBJ2-1 | . | TRBV7-2 | .
TGCGCCAGCAGCTTGGCTGGACAGAAACAAGAGACCCAGTACTTC | CASSLAGQKQETQYF | TRBJ2-5 | . | TRBV5-1 | once
TGTGCCAGCAGCTTAGCGAGTGGGGGCGTCGGCACAGATACGCAGTATTTT | CASSLASGGVGTDTQYF | TRBJ2-3 | . | TRBV7-9 | .
TGTGCCAGCAGCCCCCGGGGACAGGGGATCCCAGATACGCAGTATTTT | CASSPRGQGIPDTQYF | TRBJ2-3 | TRBD1 | TRBV9 | .
TGTGCCAGCAGCACGGCCTCCTACGAGCAGTACTTC | CASSTASYEQYF | TRBJ2-7 | . | TRBV7-9 | few
TGCAGCGTGGGGGACAAGGCGGTGGACAATGAGCAGTTCTTC | CSVGDKAVDNEQFF | TRBJ2-1 | . | TRBV29-1 | .
TGTGCCAGCAGCTCGGCCGGGACTAGCGAGCACTACGAGCAGTACTTC | CASSSAGTSEHYEQYF | TRBJ2-7 | TRBD2 | TRBV7-9 | .
TGTGCCAGCAGCTTCGGACAGAGGAACACTGAAGCTTTCTTT | CASSFGQRNTEAFF | TRBJ1-1 | . | TRBV5-4 | once
TGTGCCAGCAGGGACGTACGTGGGGGGACAGGGGACTCCTACAATGAGCAGTTCTTC | CASRDVRGGTGDSYNEQFF | TRBJ2-1 | TRBD1 | TRBV27 | few
TGTGCCAGTAGTATCCGAGCTAGCGGGAGAGATACGCAGTATTTT | CASSIRASGRDTQYF | TRBJ2-3 | TRBD2 | TRBV19 | .
TGTGCCAGCAGTTACAGTCGCGACAATGAGCAGTTCTTC | CASSYSRDNEQFF | TRBJ2-1 | . | TRBV6-5 | .
TGCGCCAGCAGCTGTAACTCGTACCAAGAGACCCAGTACTTC | CASSCNSYQETQYF | TRBJ2-5 | . | TRBV5-1 | .
TGTGCCAGTAGTATAGGCGCGACAGGGGTCTATGGCTACACCTTC | CASSIGATGVYGYTF | TRBJ1-2 | TRBD1 | TRBV19 | .
TGTGCCAGCAGGTTTGGGGGTTATGGCTACACCTTC | CASRFGGYGYTF | TRBJ1-2 | . | TRBV2 | .
TGTGCCAGCAGCTTAGATGCAGGAATCAACACCGGGGAGCTGTTTTTT | CASSLDAGINTGELFF | TRBJ2-2 | . | TRBV7-8 | .
TGTGCCAGTGCTTCAGGGGGCGGAGGCGAGCAGTACTTC | CASASGGGGEQYF | TRBJ2-7 | TRBD1 | TRBV19 | .
TGTGCCAGTAGTATACAGGGTAATGAAAAACTGTTTTTT | CASSIQGNEKLFF | TRBJ1-4 | . | TRBV19 | .
TGTGCCATCAGTGAGTTCGGCCAGGGGCTAAACACCATATATTTT | CAISEFGQGLNTIYF | TRBJ1-3 | . | TRBV10-3 | .
TGTGCCAGCAGCAATCTAGGGAACCAAGAGACCCAGTACTTC | CASSNLGNQETQYF | TRBJ2-5 | . | TRBV5-6 | .
TGTGCCAGCAGTTTCGCGGGGAACACCGGGGAGCTGTTTTTT | CASSFAGNTGELFF | TRBJ2-2 | . | TRBV27 | .
TGTGCCAGCAGCCGGGACTTCACCTCCTACGAGCAGTACTTC | CASSRDFTSYEQYF | TRBJ2-7 | . | TRBV6-1 | .
TGTGCCAGCAGCTTAGCCGGGACAGGGCTAGATTTGGATGGCTACACCTTC | CASSLAGTGLDLDGYTF | TRBJ1-2 | TRBD1 | TRBV7-9 | .
TGTGCCAGCAGTGCAGGTTACGGCGGGGACCCCTACGAGCAGTACTTC | CASSAGYGGDPYEQYF | TRBJ2-7 | . | TRBV2 | .
TGCAGCGTTGGAGAGACCCAGTACTTC | CSVGETQYF | TRBJ2-5 | . | TRBV29-1 | .
TGTGCCAGCAGTTCGGGGACAGGTAATTCACCCCTCCACTTT | CASSSGTGNSPLHF | TRBJ1-6 | TRBD1 | TRBV27 | .
TGCAGCGTTGAACCAGGACAGGGGGCCGGGGAGCTGTTTTTT | CSVEPGQGAGELFF | TRBJ2-2 | TRBD1 | TRBV29-1 | .
TGTGCCACCCGGGGTTTCTACGAGCAGTACTTC | CATRGFYEQYF | TRBJ2-7 | . | TRBV28 | few
TGTGCCAGCAGGACACAGAGCAACCCCTACAATGAGCAGTTCTTC | CASRTQSNPYNEQFF | TRBJ2-1 | . | TRBV5-4 | .
TGTGCCAGCAGCACCAGGGTACGCACAGATACGCAGTATTTT | CASSTRVRTDTQYF | TRBJ2-3 | . | TRBV6-5 | .
TGTGCCAGCAGACCCGACAGGGTCGAGCAGTACTTC | CASRPDRVEQYF | TRBJ2-7 | TRBD1 | TRBV2 | .
TGTGCCAGCAGTTACTCGATACACCAGGCCCATGGCTACACCTTC | CASSYSIHQAHGYTF | TRBJ1-2 | . | TRBV6-5 | few
TGTGCCTGGAGTAGGGGTGGGGGTTCGTGGGGCTACACCTTC | CAWSRGGGSWGYTF | TRBJ1-2 | . | TRBV30 | .
TGTGCCAGTAGTCCCCTGGGTTCTGCTCGTTCGCCCCAGCATTTT | CASSPLGSARSPQHF | TRBJ1-5 | . | TRBV19 | .
TGTGCCAGCAGCAGGAGCACAGATACGCAGTATTTT | CASSRSTDTQYF | TRBJ2-3 | . | TRBV27 | once
TGTGCCAGCAGCTTAGCGGGGCATACTGAAGCTTTCTTT | CASSLAGHTEAFF | TRBJ1-1 | . | TRBV7-9 | .
TGTGCCTGGACCAGGCAATTTAACTATGGCTACACCTTC | CAWTRQFNYGYTF | TRBJ1-2 | . | TRBV30 | .
TGTGCCAGCATCGGACTAGCGGAATCCTACAATGAGCAGTTCTTC | CASIGLAESYNEQFF | TRBJ2-1 | TRBD2 | TRBV28 | .
TGTGCCAGCAGTTTTCGGGGGGCCCCCTACAATGAGCAGTTCTTC | CASSFRGAPYNEQFF | TRBJ2-1 | . | TRBV27 | .
TGTGCCGTACAGGGGGCGGGATACGAGCAGTACTTC | CAVQGAGYEQYF | TRBJ2-7 | TRBD1 | TRBV2 | few
TGTGCCAGCAGCTTCAGCGGGGGGGATACGCAGTATTTT | CASSFSGGDTQYF | TRBJ2-3 | TRBD2 | TRBV11-2 | .
TGTGCCAGCTCACTTACAGGGGAGAGGAACACTGAAGCTTTCTTT | CASSLTGERNTEAFF | TRBJ1-1 | TRBD1 | TRBV18 | .
TGTGCCAGCAGCTTTAGGAACATTCAGTACTTC | CASSFRNIQYF | TRBJ2-4 | . | TRBV11-2 | .